The TCR beta chain under discussion was sequenced for a study of cytomegalovirus exposure and HLA in healthy donors. Whole-study results and caveats: Excluded: some indistinguishable V segments such as TRBV6-2 and TRBV6-3.

This PCR relied on a set of 60 Vbeta primers and 13 Jbeta primers. Sequencing was performed with immunoSEQ multiplex PCR; in TCRdb, only in-frame clones are kept and a portion is missing. Counted here are about 160,000 clones, around 72% occurring once; the ten biggest clones make up more than 6%. The CDR3 runs 16 residues. Germline lookup yields CDR1 LGHNA and CDR2 YSLEER. V was shortened by 0 bases and J by 1 base, with 7 bases between the two germline ends. To note about this clone: Its antigen is unidentified.

The material sequenced was PBMCs. The chain recombines TRBV4-3 with TRBJ1-6; no reliable D call. The source is a woman in her forties in good health and CMV-seropositive. Here the CDR3 DNA reads TGCGCCAGCAGCCAAGAATTTAAATCCTATAATTCACCCCTCCACTTT. It specifies CASSQEFKSYNSPLHF.